Shown below are 5 T cell receptor beta chains from a single sample sequenced in a study of tumor-infiltrating lymphocytes in primary liver carcinoma. Taking 20-30 mg of unsorted bulk tissue, the authors co-extracted RNA and DNA. From approximately 500 ng total RNA, TCR beta cDNA was generated with a primer in the constant region. Slightly modified ARM-PCR served as the procedure for the TCR beta libraries. These libraries came from three rounds of nested multiplex PCR. Researchers ran the first two PCR rounds for approximately 9 cycles each with TRBV1-TRBV30 forward primers and a C-beta reverse primer. TCRdb re-called the multiplex PCR reads with MiXCR, one entry per CDR3 protein. This table has roughly 80,000 distinct CDR3 sequences, about three quarters appearing once. Sequencing used liver tumor tissue from sampling region 1. Subset meaning: tumor region T1, superior pole. Source of these receptors: a man aged 40-55 years with primary liver carcinoma and hepatitis B virus infection.

This clonotype has ten or more counts. V usage is TRBV6-1 and J usage is TRBJ2-7; D not certain. V shed 2 bases and J shed 4 bases, with 6 bases lying between them. The CDR3 is 12 residues long. Germline assignment: CDR1 MNHNS and CDR2 SASEGT. CDR3 coding DNA: TGTGCCAGCAGTGAATGGGTTTACGAGCAGTACTTC. Protein: CASSEWVYEQYF.

The chain couples TRBV7-8 to TRBJ1-2; possibly TRBD1 for D (5 bases). Trimming removed 4 bases at V and 3 bases at J, with 15 bases between. The CDR3 consists of 15 residues. Germline V CDR1 and CDR2: SGHVS, FQNEAQ. The CDR3 sequence is CASSWRTWNYYGYTF. The CDR3 DNA follows: TGTGCCAGCAGCTGGAGGACATGGAACTACTATGGCTACACCTTC.

The chain recombines TRBV20-1 with TRBJ2-7; a weak D match, TRBD2 (5 bases). In germline, CDR1 is DFQATT, CDR2 SNEGSKA (reference sequence). This CDR3 contains 11 residues. CDR3 bases: TGCAATGCAGAACTAGGGATGGAGCAGTACTTC. The encoded protein is CNAELGMEQYF.

As concerns this clonotype: One junction end disagrees with the germline gene, perhaps due to a read error. V usage is TRBV29-1 and J usage is TRBJ2-3; tentatively, D is TRBD1 (5 bases). Germline CDR1 is SQVTM and CDR2 is ANQGSEA. The CDR3 spans 12 residues. CDR3 DNA: TGCAGCGTTGCAAGTGAAGGGGATACGCTGTATTTT. Its protein product is CSVASEGDTLYF.

Regarding this clonotype: The junction does not match germline at one end; this may be a read error. The CDR3 region has the DNA TGTGCCCGCAGCCTAGGGACTAGCGGGAGAGATTACAACGAGCAGTTCTTC. Amino acids: CARSLGTSGRDYNEQFF. The chain links TRBV6-6 to TRBJ2-1, with 14 bases aligning to TRBD2. Germline V CDR1 and CDR2: MNHNY, SVGAGI (reference sequence). There are 17 residues in the CDR3.